The rows below give T cell receptor beta chains drawn from one sample of a study of blood T cell repertoires in COVID-19. Clones were sequenced by immunoSEQ multiplex PCR, and TCRdb holds only the in-frame ones, with some missing. Of about 200,000 clones listed, over 75% were seen once; the top ten hold approximately 8%. The specimen sequenced was peripheral blood. All receptors derive from a woman of 80 years or more with acute or convalescent COVID-19. Both conserved end residues are part of each CDR3. Each record gives: clone size, V gene, D gene, J gene, CDR3 DNA, CDR3 protein. D genes are given only for firm matches. Clone size is not always given. Where it is, it says once, few, many or a class for expanded clones.

clone size: .; V gene: TRBV6-1; D gene: TRBD1; J gene: TRBJ1-1; CDR3 DNA: TGTGCCAGCAGTGAAGGAGACAGGGACACTGAAGCTTTCTTT; CDR3 protein: CASSEGDRDTEAFF
clone size: medium-sized; V gene: TRBV10-3; D gene: .; J gene: TRBJ1-2; CDR3 DNA: TGTGCCATCACATACGGGACATCCCCCAATGGCTACACCTTC; CDR3 protein: CAITYGTSPNGYTF
clone size: .; V gene: TRBV11-2; D gene: .; J gene: TRBJ2-3; CDR3 DNA: TGTGCCAGCAGCTTAGATCTGGCAGGAGGGCCAGATACGCAGTATTTT; CDR3 protein: CASSLDLAGGPDTQYF
clone size: .; V gene: TRBV11-2; D gene: .; J gene: TRBJ2-7; CDR3 DNA: TGTGCCAGCAGCTTAGTAGGAGGACAGTCCTACGAGCAGTACTTC; CDR3 protein: CASSLVGGQSYEQYF
clone size: once; V gene: TRBV18; D gene: TRBD2; J gene: TRBJ2-3; CDR3 DNA: TGTGCCAGCTCACCGCCTGGACTAGCGGGGATCACAGATACGCAGTATTTT; CDR3 protein: CASSPPGLAGITDTQYF
clone size: .; V gene: TRBV6-4; D gene: TRBD2; J gene: TRBJ2-1; CDR3 DNA: TGTGCCAGCAGTGATGGGCTAGCGGGAGCTAATGAGCAGTTCTTC; CDR3 protein: CASSDGLAGANEQFF
clone size: once; V gene: TRBV2; D gene: TRBD1; J gene: TRBJ2-7; CDR3 DNA: TGTGCCTCCAGACCGGACAGGACGAGCTACGAGCAGTACTTC; CDR3 protein: CASRPDRTSYEQYF
clone size: .; V gene: TRBV3-1/TRBV3-2; D gene: .; J gene: TRBJ2-1; CDR3 DNA: TGTGCCAGCAGTCATAGACAGCATTCCTACAATGAGCAGTTCTTC; CDR3 protein: CASSHRQHSYNEQFF
clone size: .; V gene: TRBV5-1; D gene: .; J gene: TRBJ1-4; CDR3 DNA: TGCGCCAGCAGCTTGCCCAGGGAAACTAATGAAAAACTGTTTTTT; CDR3 protein: CASSLPRETNEKLFF
clone size: .; V gene: TRBV12-3/TRBV12-4; D gene: .; J gene: TRBJ2-7; CDR3 DNA: TGTGCCAGCAGTGTCTCTGCTCCTAACGAGCAGTACTTC; CDR3 protein: CASSVSAPNEQYF
clone size: .; V gene: TRBV24-1; D gene: TRBD2; J gene: TRBJ2-2; CDR3 DNA: TGTGCCACCAGTGAACTAGCGGGAGGTAGCGGGGAGCTGTTTTTT; CDR3 protein: CATSELAGGSGELFF